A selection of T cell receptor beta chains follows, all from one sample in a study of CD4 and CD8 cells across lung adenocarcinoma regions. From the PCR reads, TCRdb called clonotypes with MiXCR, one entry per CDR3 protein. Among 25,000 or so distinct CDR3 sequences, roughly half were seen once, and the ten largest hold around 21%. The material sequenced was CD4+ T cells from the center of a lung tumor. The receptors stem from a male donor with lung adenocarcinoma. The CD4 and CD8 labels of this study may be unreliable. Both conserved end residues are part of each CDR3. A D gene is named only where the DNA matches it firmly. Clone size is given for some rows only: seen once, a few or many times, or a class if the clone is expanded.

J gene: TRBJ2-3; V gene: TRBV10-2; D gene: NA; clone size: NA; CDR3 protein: CASRGVGAKNMQYF; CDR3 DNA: TGCGCCAGCAGGGGGGTGGGAGCCAAAAACATGCAGTATTTT
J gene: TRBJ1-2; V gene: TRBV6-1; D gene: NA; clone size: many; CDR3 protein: CASTRDPGGGVGYTF; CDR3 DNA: TGTGCCAGCACGAGGGACCCCGGGGGCGGCGTTGGCTACACCTTC
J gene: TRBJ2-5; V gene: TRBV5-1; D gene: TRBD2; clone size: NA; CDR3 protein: CASSVAGGGGGIDTQYF; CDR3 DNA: TGCGCCAGCAGCGTGGCGGGGGGGGGCGGGGGAATAGATACCCAGTACTTC
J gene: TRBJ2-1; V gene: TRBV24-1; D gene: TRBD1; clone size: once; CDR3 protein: CATSDSGTAGDSYNEQFF; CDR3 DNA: TGTGCCACCAGTGACTCGGGGACAGCCGGCGATAGCTACAATGAGCAGTTCTTC
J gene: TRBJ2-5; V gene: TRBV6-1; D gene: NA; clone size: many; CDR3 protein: CASSGTGQETQYF; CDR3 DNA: TGTGCCAGCAGCGGGACTGGTCAAGAGACCCAGTACTTC
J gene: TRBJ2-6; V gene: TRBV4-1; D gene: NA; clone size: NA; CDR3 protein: CASSQDRGAGANVLTF; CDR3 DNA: TGCGCCAGCAGCCAAGATCGGGGCGCTGGGGCCAACGTCCTGACTTTC
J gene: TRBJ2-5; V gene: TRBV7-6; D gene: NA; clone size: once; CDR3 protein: CASSPGSGAPEGETQYF; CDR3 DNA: TGTGCCAGTAGCCCGGGGTCCGGGGCCCCCGAGGGCGAGACGCAGTACTTT
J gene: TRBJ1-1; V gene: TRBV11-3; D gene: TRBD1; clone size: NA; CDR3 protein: CASSLQGENTEAFF; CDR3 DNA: TGTGCCAGCAGCTTACAGGGGGAAAACACTGAAGCTTTCTTT
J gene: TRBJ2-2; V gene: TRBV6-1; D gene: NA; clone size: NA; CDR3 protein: CARGLQAGITGTQFF; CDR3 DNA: TGTGCCAGGGGCCTCCAGGCCGGGATCACCGGGACGCAGTTTTTT
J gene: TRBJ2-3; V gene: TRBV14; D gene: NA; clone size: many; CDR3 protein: CASSHFFSGSSTDTQYF; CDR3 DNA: TGTGCCAGCAGCCACTTCTTCTCCGGGTCTAGCACAGATACGCAGTATTTT
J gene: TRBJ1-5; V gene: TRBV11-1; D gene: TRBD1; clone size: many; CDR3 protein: CASSLQGLGQGNQPQHF; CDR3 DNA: TGTGCCAGCAGCTTACAGGGGTTGGGACAGGGCAATCAGCCCCAGCATTTT
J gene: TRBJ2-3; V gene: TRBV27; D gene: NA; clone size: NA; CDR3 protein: CASSDRPLSTDTQYF; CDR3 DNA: TGTGCCAGCAGCGACAGACCCCTTAGCACAGATACGCAGTATTTT
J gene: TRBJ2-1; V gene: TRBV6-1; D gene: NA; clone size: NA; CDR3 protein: CASSEGTSEEQFF; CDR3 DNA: TGTGCCAGCAGTGAAGGGACCAGCGAGGAGCAGTTTTTT
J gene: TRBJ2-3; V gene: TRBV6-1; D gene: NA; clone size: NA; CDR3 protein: CASSVLGGGPGTTDKQYF; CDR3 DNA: TGTGCCAGCAGTGTATTGGGGGGCGGGCCTGGGACCACAGATAAGCAGTATTTT
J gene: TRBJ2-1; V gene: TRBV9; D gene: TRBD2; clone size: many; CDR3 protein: CASSPGTSSDNEQFF; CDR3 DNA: TGTGCCAGCAGCCCGGGGACTAGCAGTGACAATGAGCAGTTCTTC
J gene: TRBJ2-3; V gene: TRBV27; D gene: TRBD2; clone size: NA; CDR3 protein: CASSHRPGGGSGGEDTQYF; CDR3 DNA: TGTGCCAGCAGTCACAGGCCGGGGGGGGGGAGCGGGGGCGAAGATACGCAGTATTTC
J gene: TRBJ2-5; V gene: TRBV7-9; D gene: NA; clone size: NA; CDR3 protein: CASSPLRGETQYF; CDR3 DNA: TGTGCCAGCAGCCCCCTGAGGGGGGAGACCCAGTACTTC
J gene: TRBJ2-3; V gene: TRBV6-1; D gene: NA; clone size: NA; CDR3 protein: CASRVLGAGGTDAQFF; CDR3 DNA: TGTGCCAGCAGGGTCCTCGGGGCCGGGGGTACAGATGCGCAGTTTTTT
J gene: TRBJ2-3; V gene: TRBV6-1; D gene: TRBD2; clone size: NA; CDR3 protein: CAGGEASGSPETQYF; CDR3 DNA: TGTGCCGGGGGTGAAGCTAGCGGGAGCCCAGAGACCCAGTATTTT
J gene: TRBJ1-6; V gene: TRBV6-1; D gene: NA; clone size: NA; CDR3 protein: CASMDLLGSPLHF; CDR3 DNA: TGTGCCAGCATGGACCTCCTTGGATCACCCCTCCACTTT
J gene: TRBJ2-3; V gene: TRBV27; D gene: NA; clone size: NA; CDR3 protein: CASSPGRVASGPETQYF; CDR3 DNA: TGTGCCAGCAGTCCGGGGCGCGTAGCTTCTGGGCCAGAGACGCAGTATTTC
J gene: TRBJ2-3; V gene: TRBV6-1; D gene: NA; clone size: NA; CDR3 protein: CARSGRREDTQYF; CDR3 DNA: TGTGCCCGCAGTGGCCGGAGGGAAGATACCCAGTATTTC
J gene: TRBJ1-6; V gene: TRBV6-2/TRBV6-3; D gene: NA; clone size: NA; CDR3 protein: CASTTSGPWTSFNSPLHF; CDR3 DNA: TGTGCCAGCACTACTTCGGGACCTTGGACCTCATTTAATTCACCCCTCCACTTT
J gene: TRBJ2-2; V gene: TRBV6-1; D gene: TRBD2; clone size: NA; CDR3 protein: CASHRRGGGELFF; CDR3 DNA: TGTGCCAGCCACCGACGGGGGGGCGGGGAGCTGTTTTTT
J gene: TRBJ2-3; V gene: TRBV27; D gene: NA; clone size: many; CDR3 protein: CASSLSAADTQYF; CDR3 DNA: TGTGCCAGCAGTTTGAGCGCAGCAGATACGCAGTATTTT
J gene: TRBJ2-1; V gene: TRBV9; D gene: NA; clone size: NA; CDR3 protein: CASSVGGTPFNEQFF; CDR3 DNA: TGTGCCAGCAGCGTAGGGGGGACTCCCTTCAATGAGCAGTTCTTC
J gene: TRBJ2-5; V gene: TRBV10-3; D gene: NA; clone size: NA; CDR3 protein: CAGRGARDQETQYF; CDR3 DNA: TGTGCGGGGCGTGGGGCTCGTGACCAAGAGACCCAGTACTTT
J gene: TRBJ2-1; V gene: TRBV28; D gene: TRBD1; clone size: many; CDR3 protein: CASSLLPPGTGYYNEQFF; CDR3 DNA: TGTGCCAGCAGTTTACTCCCCCCCGGGACAGGCTACTACAATGAGCAGTTCTTC
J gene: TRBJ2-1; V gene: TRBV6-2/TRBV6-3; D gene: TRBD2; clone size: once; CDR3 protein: CASRYTSGRESSYDAQFF; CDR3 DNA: TGTGCCAGCAGATACACTAGCGGGAGGGAGAGCTCCTACGATGCGCAGTTTTTC
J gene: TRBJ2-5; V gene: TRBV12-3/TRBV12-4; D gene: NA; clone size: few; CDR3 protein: CASSLVRAGTQYF; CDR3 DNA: TGTGCCAGCAGTTTAGTGCGGGCCGGGACCCAGTACTTC
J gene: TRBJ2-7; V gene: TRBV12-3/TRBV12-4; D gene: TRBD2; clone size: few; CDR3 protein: CASSMGLLPYEQYF; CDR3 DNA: TGTGCCAGCAGTATGGGACTACTACCTTACGAGCAGTACTTC
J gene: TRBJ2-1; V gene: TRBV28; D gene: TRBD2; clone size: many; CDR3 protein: CASSLAGGRYNEQFF; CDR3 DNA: TGTGCCAGCAGTTTAGCGGGAGGGCGGTACAATGAGCAATTCTTC
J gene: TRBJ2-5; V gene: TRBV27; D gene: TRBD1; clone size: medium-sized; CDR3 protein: CASSTARQGRRETQYF; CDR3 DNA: TGTGCCAGCAGTACGGCAAGACAGGGGCGAAGAGAGACCCAGTACTTC
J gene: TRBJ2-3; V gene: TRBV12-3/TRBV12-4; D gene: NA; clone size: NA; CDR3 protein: CASGGTGGGGKETQYF; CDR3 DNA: TGTGCCAGCGGGGGGACCGGGGGCGGTGGCAAAGAGACGCAGTATTTT
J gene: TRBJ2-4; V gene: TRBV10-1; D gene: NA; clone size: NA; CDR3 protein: CARRLWRKNMQYF; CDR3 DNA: TGCGCCAGGAGGCTGTGGAGGAAAAACATGCAGTACTTC
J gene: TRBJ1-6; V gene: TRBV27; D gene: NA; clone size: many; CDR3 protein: CASRPWISGSPLHF; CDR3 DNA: TGTGCCAGCAGGCCCTGGATTTCGGGTTCACCCCTCCACTTT
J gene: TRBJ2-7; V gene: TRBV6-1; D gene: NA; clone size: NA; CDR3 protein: CASSRGPGGGYTETQYF; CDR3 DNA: TGTGCCAGCAGTAGGGGCCCCGGGGGCGGATACACAGAGACGCAGTACTTC
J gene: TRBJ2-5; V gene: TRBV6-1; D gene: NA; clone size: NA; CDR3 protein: CASGKDRRQETQYF; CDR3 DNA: TGTGCCAGCGGAAAGGACCGCCGCCAAGAGACCCAGTACTTC
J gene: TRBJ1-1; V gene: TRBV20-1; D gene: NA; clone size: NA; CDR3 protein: CSGRQGNTEAFF; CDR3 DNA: TGCAGTGGCCGTCAGGGGAACACTGAAGCTTTCTTT
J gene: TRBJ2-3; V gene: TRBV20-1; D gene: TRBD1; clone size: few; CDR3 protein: CSARKPGQGSTDTQYF; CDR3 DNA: TGCAGTGCTAGAAAACCGGGACAGGGGTCAACAGATACGCAGTATTTT
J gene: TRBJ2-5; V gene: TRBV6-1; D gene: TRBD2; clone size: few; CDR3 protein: CASSEIAGGQETQYF; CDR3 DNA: TGTGCCAGCAGTGAAATAGCGGGGGGGCAAGAGACCCAGTACTTC
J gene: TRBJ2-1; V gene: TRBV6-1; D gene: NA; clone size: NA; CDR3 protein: CASSDAAYLYEQFF; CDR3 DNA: TGTGCCAGCAGTGACGCAGCTTATCTCTACGAGCAGTTCTTC
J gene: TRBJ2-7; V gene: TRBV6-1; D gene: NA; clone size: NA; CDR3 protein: CASSPRGYEQYF; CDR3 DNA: TGTGCCAGCAGCCCAAGGGGCTACGAGCAGTACTTC
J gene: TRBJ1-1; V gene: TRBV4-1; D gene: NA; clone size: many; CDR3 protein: CASSPQGNTEAFF; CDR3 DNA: TGCGCCAGCAGCCCACAGGGGAACACTGAAGCTTTCTTT
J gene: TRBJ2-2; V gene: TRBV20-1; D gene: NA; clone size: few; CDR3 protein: CSARPLSGRYTGELFF; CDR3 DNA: TGCAGTGCTAGACCGTTGAGTGGCAGGTACACCGGGGAGCTGTTTTTT
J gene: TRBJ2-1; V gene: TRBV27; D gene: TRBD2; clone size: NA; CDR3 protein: CASSPRLAGVEGYNEQFF; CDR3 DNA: TGTGCCAGCAGCCCCAGACTAGCGGGAGTCGAGGGATACAATGAGCAGTTCTTC
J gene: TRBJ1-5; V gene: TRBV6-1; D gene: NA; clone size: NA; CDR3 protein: CASTQGRGSSHF; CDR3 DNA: TGTGCCAGCACCCAAGGGAGAGGATCATCGCATTTT
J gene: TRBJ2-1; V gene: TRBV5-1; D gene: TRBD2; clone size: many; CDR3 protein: CASSAGLAGGGRNEQFF; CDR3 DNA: TGCGCCAGCAGCGCAGGTTTAGCGGGAGGTGGTCGAAATGAGCAGTTCTTC